This entry features one TCR beta chain sequence. Original methodology: Researchers report that nucleated cell counts were estimated from reference gene primer amplification. Produced via immunoSEQ multiplex PCR; TCRdb's table is partial and in-frame only. The V and J calls and clone size were taken over from that table, and D and trimming were inferred from the DNA. The profile shows roughly 340,000 clones, 87% of them singletons. V was pared by 2 bases and J by 6 bases, with 3 bases of the junction left unmatched. Germline V gives CDR1 ENHRY, CDR2 SYGVKD. The CDR3 loop spans 14 amino acids. This entry comes from a study of blood T cell repertoires in COVID-19. Overall study context: Recovered participants had two consecutive negative NP/OP PCR tests, healthcare professional clearance, or symptom resolution. The United States, Italy and Spain provided the acute and convalescent COVID-19 samples. PBMCs, B-cell-depleted T cells, or T cells were the source of the cDNA or gDNA that made up the material.

Sequenced input: PBMCs or T cells enriched from blood (not recorded which). The receptor comes from a man aged 35-49 years in a cohort exposed to, infected with or recovered from COVID-19 (not recorded which). This sequence joins TRBV10-3 and TRBJ1-5; 8 bases fit TRBD1. Written as DNA, the CDR3 is TGTGCCATCAGTGAGGTTGACAGGGGTCAGCCCCAGCATTTT. Translating gives CAISEVDRGQPQHF.